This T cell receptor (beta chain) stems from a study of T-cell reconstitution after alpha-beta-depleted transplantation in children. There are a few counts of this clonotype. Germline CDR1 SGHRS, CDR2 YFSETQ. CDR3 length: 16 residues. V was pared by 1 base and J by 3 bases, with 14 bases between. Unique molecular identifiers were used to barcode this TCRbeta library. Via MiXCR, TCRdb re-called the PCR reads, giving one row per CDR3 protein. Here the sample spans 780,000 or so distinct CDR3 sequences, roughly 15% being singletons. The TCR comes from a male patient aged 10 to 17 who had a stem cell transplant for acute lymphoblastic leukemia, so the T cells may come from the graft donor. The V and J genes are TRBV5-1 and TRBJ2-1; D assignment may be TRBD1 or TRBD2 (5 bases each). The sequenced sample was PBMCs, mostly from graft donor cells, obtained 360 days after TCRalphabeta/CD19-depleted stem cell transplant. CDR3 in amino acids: CASSLLRDPLYNEQFF. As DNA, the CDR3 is TGCGCCAGCAGCTTGCTCAGGGACCCCCTCTACAATGAGCAGTTCTTC.